These 29 T cell receptor beta chains originate from one sample sequenced in a study of T cell responses to AZD1222 COVID-19 vaccine. Clones were read by immunoSEQ multiplex PCR, and TCRdb kept only the in-frame ones, dropping some. In the table there are about 75,000 clones, approximately 89% of which are singletons. The sequenced sample was peripheral blood, obtained 28 days after the second dose of the MenACWY control vaccine. These receptor sequences come from an adult who received the MenACWY meningococcal vaccine as a control.

Note on this clone: Other DNA variants within this sample encode the same CDR3. The J gene is TRBJ1-6, the V gene TRBV6-5; 10 bases line up with TRBD1. CDR1 MNHEY and CDR2 SVGAGI come from the germline V gene. The CDR3 is made up of 15 amino acids. The J segment lost 10 bases and the V segment lost 2 bases, leaving 5 bases of the junction unmatched. CDR3 in DNA: TGTGCCAGCAGTTACCGGGACAGGGGTGGATCACCCCTCCACTTT. Protein: CASSYRDRGGSPLHF.

This clone has a single count. CDR3 region: CASSPDRGLTGNTIYF. The CDR3 nucleotides are TGTGCCAGCAGCCCCGACAGGGGGCTAACTGGAAACACCATATATTTT. The chain employs TRBV7-8 and TRBJ1-3; TRBD1 agrees at 10 bases. The length of the CDR3 is 16 residues. V lost 5 bases, J lost 2 bases, and 6 bases stayed unmatched. Per germline, CDR1 SGHVS and CDR2 FQNEAQ.

The chain combines TRBV29-1 with TRBJ1-1, with D tentatively TRBD1 (6 bases). The CDR3 is made up of 13 amino acids. Germline V gene lookup returns CDR1 SQVTM and CDR2 ANQGSEA. The V gene lost 7 bases and the J gene lost 4 bases, with 16 bases spanning the gap. CDR3 sequence: CSAGQKRGTEAFF. CDR3 in DNA: TGCAGCGCCGGACAGAAGAGAGGCACTGAAGCTTTCTTT. The variable domain in full, completed from reference TRBV29-1 and TRBJ1-1, reads SAVISQKPSRDICQRGTSLTIQCQVDSQVTMMFWYRQQPGQSLTLIATANQGSEATYESGFVIDKFPISRPNLTFSTLTVSNMSPEDSSIYLCSAGQKRGTEAFFGQGTRLTVV.

The gene calls are TRBV30 and TRBJ1-6, with no clear D. Germline-derived CDR1 and CDR2 are GTSNPN and SVGIG (reference sequence). This CDR3 is built from 15 residues. Trimming removed 5 bases at V and 7 bases at J, with 18 bases between. For the CDR3, the DNA is TGTGCCTGGGGCAGAGATTTGAGGGAGAATTCACCCCTCCACTTT. Its protein product is CAWGRDLRENSPLHF.

The chain combines TRBV7-8 with TRBJ2-1; 9 nucleotides line up with TRBD2. V trimming: 1 base; J trimming: 2 bases; junction bases outside the gene matches: 6. Germline-derived CDR1 and CDR2 are SGHVS and FQNEAQ. This CDR3 has 17 amino acids. CDR3 region: CASSLVPTSGAYNEQFF. The CDR3 nucleotides read TGTGCCAGCAGCTTAGTGCCGACTAGCGGCGCCTACAATGAGCAGTTCTTC.

V is TRBV3-1 (or the pseudogene TRBV3-2) and J is TRBJ2-5; 9 nucleotides match TRBD2. The CDR3 covers 16 residues. Per the germline V gene, CDR1 is LGHDT and CDR2 is YNNKEL (reference sequence). With 0 bases clipped from V and 5 bases from J, the junction kept 7 bases outside the gene matches. Here the CDR3 DNA reads TGTGCCAGCAGCCAAGAAATGGCTAGCGGGGATGAGACCCAGTACTTC. Residues: CASSQEMASGDETQYF.

The V and J genes are TRBV2 and TRBJ2-2; TRBD1 matches 9 bases. The CDR3 consists of 15 residues. CDR1 and CDR2 from the germline V gene are SNHLY and FYNNEI. The trim removed 6 bases at V and 0 bases at J, leaving 2 bases unmatched. CDR3 DNA: TGTGCCAGCAGCCGGGACAGGGCGAACACCGGGGAGCTGTTTTTT. It specifies CASSRDRANTGELFF.

The chain has TRBV5-4 and TRBJ1-4, with a possible D match to TRBD1 (6 bases). The CDR3 loop spans 16 amino acids. From germline, CDR1 is SGHNT and CDR2 YYREEE (reference sequence). Trimming stripped 4 bases from V and 3 bases from J, with 16 bases between. CDR3 in amino acids: CASSPQKGGANEKLFF. In DNA form, the CDR3 reads TGTGCCAGCAGCCCACAGAAGGGGGGTGCTAATGAAAAACTGTTTTTT. Together with reference TRBV5-4 and TRBJ1-4, the CDR3 gives the full variable domain: ETGVTQSPTHLIKTRGQQVTLRCSSQSGHNTVSWYQQALGQGPQFIFQYYREEENGRGNFPPRFSGLQFPNYSSELNVNALELDDSALYLCASSPQKGGANEKLFFGSGTQLSVL.

The rearrangement joins TRBV7-2 to TRBJ1-3; D unresolved. The V gene's germline CDR1 is SGHTA and CDR2 FQGNSA. This CDR3 is built from 14 residues. V was pared by 5 bases and J by 0 bases, with 8 bases between. The CDR3 here is CASSPEPSGNTIYF. As DNA, the CDR3 is TGTGCCAGCAGCCCTGAACCCTCTGGAAACACCATATATTTT.

The chain combines TRBV7-9 with TRBJ2-1; 10 bases line up with TRBD2. V shed 6 bases and J 6 bases; nucleotides not matched to a gene: 2. The germline CDR1 and CDR2 sequences are SEHNR and FQNEAQ (reference sequence). The CDR3 spans 13 residues. The DNA of the CDR3 is TGTGCCAGCAGTCTAGCGGGAGCCAATGAGCAGTTCTTC. Translating gives CASSLAGANEQFF.

This chain connects TRBV14 to TRBJ1-1; maybe TRBD1 (6 bases). Trimming cost V 4 bases and J 2 bases, with 11 bases left between them. The length of the CDR3 is 14 residues. In germline, CDR1 is SGHDN, CDR2 FVKESK. Here the CDR3 DNA reads TGTGCCAGCAGCCCCGCGGGGGCCAACACTGAAGCTTTCTTT. This encodes CASSPAGANTEAFF.

The J gene is TRBJ1-6, the V gene TRBV2; 7 bases align to TRBD1. V lost 1 base to trimming and J lost 6 bases; unmatched junction nucleotides: 3. The CDR3 extends over 15 amino acids. CDR1 is SNHLY, CDR2 FYNNEI, per germline. For the CDR3, the DNA is TGTGCCAGCAGTGAAGACAGGGGACCTAATTCACCCCTCCACTTT. Encoded protein: CASSEDRGPNSPLHF.

The rearrangement links TRBV6-5 to TRBJ2-5, with 7 bases matching TRBD2. The CDR3 is 15 residues long. CDR1 is MNHEY and CDR2 is SVGAGI in the germline V gene. V gave up 6 bases and J gave up 4 bases; unmatched junction bases: 11. The CDR3: CASRIDGAGTETQYF. In DNA, the CDR3 is TGTGCCAGCAGAATTGACGGAGCGGGGACAGAGACCCAGTACTTC.

The chain links TRBV29-1 to TRBJ1-1; D possibly corresponds to TRBD1 (5 bases). V dropped 6 bases and J dropped 2 bases, with 16 bases sitting between them. CDR1 and CDR2 (germline): SQVTM, ANQGSEA. The CDR3 has 14 amino acids. CDR3 in amino acids: CSVRKGATNTEAFF. The CDR3, as DNA: TGCAGCGTACGAAAAGGGGCGACAAACACTGAAGCTTTCTTT.

This clone has just one count. V is TRBV5-1 and J is TRBJ1-1; a weak D match, TRBD1 (6 bases). This CDR3 has 16 amino acids. V lost 4 bases to trimming and J lost 0 bases, with 16 bases between them. In germline, CDR1 is SGHRS, CDR2 YFSETQ. CDR3 loop: CASSTGQSMMNTEAFF. The DNA of the CDR3 is TGCGCCAGCAGCACCGGACAGAGCATGATGAACACTGAAGCTTTCTTT.

This clone turned up a few times. The chain joins TRBV28 to TRBJ1-6; 8 nucleotides line up with TRBD1. Germline lookup yields CDR1 MDHEN and CDR2 SYDVKM. The CDR3 totals 13 residues. Trimming removed 10 bases from V and 10 bases from J; junction bases left unmatched: 9. The DNA for the CDR3 is TGTGCCACCATCGACAGGGGAACCTCACCCCTCCACTTT. This translates into CATIDRGTSPLHF.

The chain links TRBV20-1 to TRBJ1-1; TRBD1 matches 7 bases. The trim removed 4 bases at V and 11 bases at J, leaving 7 bases unmatched. Germline V gives CDR1 DFQATT, CDR2 SNEGSKA (reference sequence). CDR3 size: 11 residues. This CDR3 is CSATTGERAFF. CDR3 coding DNA: TGCAGTGCTACTACAGGGGAGAGGGCTTTCTTT.

The CDR3 DNA reads as TGTGCCAGCAGCTTGGCCGGGACAGGGTATGGGGCCAACGTCCTGACTTTC. This gives the protein CASSLAGTGYGANVLTF. This chain links TRBV7-2 with TRBJ2-6, with 9 bases aligning to TRBD1. Per the germline V gene, CDR1 is SGHTA and CDR2 is FQGNSA. The trim removed 3 bases at V and 3 bases at J, leaving 6 bases unmatched. CDR3 length: 17 residues.

This clone was picked up one time. This rearrangement joins TRBV6-6 to TRBJ2-5; 7 bases align to TRBD1. The CDR3 is 12 amino acids. Germline CDR1 is MNHNY and CDR2 is SVGAGI (reference sequence). Trimming cost V 5 bases and J 3 bases; bases outside gene matches: 0. CDR3 DNA: TGTGCCAGCAGTCAGGGGGAAGAGACCCAGTACTTC. This gives the protein CASSQGEETQYF.

The rearrangement links TRBV19 to TRBJ2-2, with D possibly being TRBD2 (6 bases). V dropped 5 bases and J dropped 6 bases, with 13 bases sitting between them. Germline V gene lookup returns CDR1 LNHDA and CDR2 SQIVND (reference sequence). This CDR3 contains 14 residues. In DNA, the CDR3 is TGTGCCAGTAGTCCCCGTGGGGGGTCCGGGGAGCTGTTTTTT. The encoded protein is CASSPRGGSGELFF.

This clone was seen a single time. The J gene is TRBJ2-5, the V gene TRBV5-4; D may be TRBD1 (5 bases). This CDR3 spans 15 amino acids. CDR1 is SGHNT, CDR2 YYREEE, per germline (reference sequence). Trimming removed 2 bases from V and 3 bases from J, with 14 bases in between. This CDR3 reads CASSLLTTGEETQYF. The CDR3 bases are TGTGCCAGCAGCTTACTAACAACAGGAGAAGAGACCCAGTACTTC.

This chain uses TRBV29-1 with TRBJ1-3, with TRBD1 as a possible D gene (5 bases). CDR1 is SQVTM and CDR2 is ANQGSEA in the germline V gene. V was shortened by 7 bases and J by 9 bases, with 22 bases between the two germline ends. This CDR3 spans 14 amino acids. CDR3 bases: TGCAGCGCAAAGACAGCTTCAGGGTTTGGCACCATATATTTT. Its protein is CSAKTASGFGTIYF.

The count of this clone is one. The rearrangement links TRBV7-8 to TRBJ1-6, with a weak D call TRBD1 (5 bases). V was shortened by 3 bases and J by 10 bases, with 13 bases between the two germline ends. This CDR3 contains 14 residues. The germline CDR1 and CDR2 sequences are SGHVS and FQNEAQ. The CDR3 loop is CASSFRGERSPLHF. As DNA, the CDR3 is TGTGCCAGCAGCTTTCGGGGGGAGAGGTCACCCCTCCACTTT.

The V gene is TRBV7-9, the J gene TRBJ1-1; weak D call: TRBD1 (5 bases). Germline-derived CDR1 and CDR2 are SEHNR and FQNEAQ (reference sequence). CDR3 length: 14 residues. Trimming pared 2 bases from V and 1 base from J, leaving 8 bases between. The CDR3 coding sequence is TGTGCCAGCAGCTTACAGGGCTCGAACACTGAAGCTTTCTTT. This translates into CASSLQGSNTEAFF. The complete variable domain, with remaining parts taken from reference TRBV7-9 and TRBJ1-1, reads DTGVSQNPRHKITKRGQNVTFRCDPISEHNRLYWYRQTLGQGPEFLTYFQNEAQLEKSRLLSDRFSAERPKGSFSTLEIQRTEQGDSAMYLCASSLQGSNTEAFFGQGTRLTVV.

This clone was detected only a few times. The CDR3 protein is CASSLGVGPYEQYF. For the CDR3, the DNA is TGTGCCAGCAGTTTAGGGGTTGGTCCCTACGAGCAGTACTTC. The rearrangement links TRBV2 to TRBJ2-7, with D tentatively TRBD1 (5 bases). The CDR3 consists of 14 residues. CDR1 and CDR2 (germline): SNHLY, FYNNEI. Trimming left V 5 bases short and J 2 bases short, with 13 bases between.

The chain employs TRBV19 and TRBJ2-6; D not certain. The germline CDR1 and CDR2 sequences are LNHDA and SQIVND (reference sequence). With 3 bases removed from V and 0 bases from J, the gap between germline ends came to 12 bases. The CDR3 sequence is 17 residues long. The CDR3 loop reads CASSIQIQSSGANVLTF. Here the CDR3 DNA reads TGTGCCAGTAGTATCCAGATTCAGAGCTCTGGGGCCAACGTCCTGACTTTC.

The V call is TRBV7-9, the J call TRBJ2-1; the D gene is possibly TRBD1 (5 bases). Germline V gene lookup returns CDR1 SEHNR and CDR2 FQNEAQ (reference sequence). The V end was cut by 5 bases, the J end by 4 bases, with 9 bases between. The CDR3 is 13 residues long. CDR3 DNA: TGTGCCAGCAGCAGCGACAGTTACAATGAGCAGTTCTTC. Translating gives CASSSDSYNEQFF. Full variable domain (outside the CDR3, taken from reference TRBV7-9 and TRBJ2-1): DTGVSQNPRHKITKRGQNVTFRCDPISEHNRLYWYRQTLGQGPEFLTYFQNEAQLEKSRLLSDRFSAERPKGSFSTLEIQRTEQGDSAMYLCASSSDSYNEQFFGPGTRLTVL.

V gene TRBV7-9 combines with J gene TRBJ1-1, with D perhaps TRBD1 (5 bases). V dropped 1 base and J dropped 2 bases, with 11 bases sitting between them. Germline assignment: CDR1 SEHNR and CDR2 FQNEAQ (reference sequence). The CDR3 has 15 amino acids. In nucleotides, the CDR3 is TGTGCCAGCAGCTTAGGAAGGGGAGATAACACTGAAGCTTTCTTT. Protein sequence: CASSLGRGDNTEAFF. Looking up the rest from reference TRBV7-9 and TRBJ1-1 gives the full variable domain: DTGVSQNPRHKITKRGQNVTFRCDPISEHNRLYWYRQTLGQGPEFLTYFQNEAQLEKSRLLSDRFSAERPKGSFSTLEIQRTEQGDSAMYLCASSLGRGDNTEAFFGQGTRLTVV.

Worth noting for this clone: This sample also contains other DNA sequences that code for the same CDR3. The chain has TRBV9 and TRBJ1-1; D not certain. This CDR3 has 13 amino acids. The V end lost 2 bases, the J end lost 4 bases, and 9 bases lay between the germline ends. Germline CDR1 is SGDLS and CDR2 is YYNGEE. CDR3 DNA sequence: TGTGCCAGCAGCGTTGGCGATGGCACTGAAGCTTTCTTT. Translating it yields CASSVGDGTEAFF.